This entry is about one T cell receptor beta chain. The entry originates in a study of regulatory T cells in long-lasting Graves disease. Sample time point: newly diagnosed GD, antithyroid drugs for less than 3 months. Extracted PBMC RNA gave rise to the TCR library. Arm-PCR of CDR3 regions with iRepertoire HTBI primers generated TCR beta libraries. In TCRdb, the multiplex PCR reads were re-called with MiXCR into one record per CDR3 protein. The data show approximately 390,000 distinct CDR3 sequences, around 16% seen once. These same data were also listed under a study on T cells in Graves' hyperthyroidism and ophthalmopathy. From that study: The primer set for the first-round RT-PCR of the TCR CDR3 was HTBI.

Here the sequenced sample was peripheral blood mononuclear cells (PBMCs), taken at new diagnosis, from a patient treated with antithyroid drugs. The clonotype originates from a woman aged 18 to 35 with Graves disease.

The CDR3 bases are TGTGCCAGCAGCTTAGTCGGACAGGGGAACACAGATACGCAGTATTTT. As protein: CASSLVGQGNTDTQYF. The V gene is TRBV7-9, the J gene TRBJ2-3, with 9 bases fitting TRBD1. The CDR3 is 16 amino acids. Germline V lookup: CDR1 SEHNR, CDR2 FQNEAQ (reference sequence). V was pared by 1 base and J by 2 bases, with 4 bases of the junction left unmatched. Filled out from reference TRBV7-9 and TRBJ2-3, the complete variable domain reads DTGVSQNPRHKITKRGQNVTFRCDPISEHNRLYWYRQTLGQGPEFLTYFQNEAQLEKSRLLSDRFSAERPKGSFSTLEIQRTEQGDSAMYLCASSLVGQGNTDTQYFGPGTRLTVL.